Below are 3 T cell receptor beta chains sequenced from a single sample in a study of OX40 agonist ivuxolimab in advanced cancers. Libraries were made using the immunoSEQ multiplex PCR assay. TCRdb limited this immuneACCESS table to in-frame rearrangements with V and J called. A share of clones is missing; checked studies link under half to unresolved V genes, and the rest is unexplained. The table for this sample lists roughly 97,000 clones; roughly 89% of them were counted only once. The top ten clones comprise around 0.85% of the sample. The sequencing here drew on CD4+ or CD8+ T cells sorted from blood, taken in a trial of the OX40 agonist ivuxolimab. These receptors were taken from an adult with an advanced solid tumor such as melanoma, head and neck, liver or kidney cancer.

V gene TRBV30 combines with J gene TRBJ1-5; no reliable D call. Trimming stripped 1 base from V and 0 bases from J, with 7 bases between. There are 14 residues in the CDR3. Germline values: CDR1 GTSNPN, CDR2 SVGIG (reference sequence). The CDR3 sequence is CAWSEWGSNQPQHF. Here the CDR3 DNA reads TGTGCCTGGAGTGAATGGGGTAGCAATCAGCCCCAGCATTTT. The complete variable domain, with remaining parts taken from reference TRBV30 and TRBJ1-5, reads SQTIHQWPATLVQPVGSPLSLECTVEGTSNPNLYWYRQAAGRGLQLLFYSVGIGQISSEVPQNLSASRPQDRQFILSSKKLLLSDSGFYLCAWSEWGSNQPQHFGDGTRLSIL.

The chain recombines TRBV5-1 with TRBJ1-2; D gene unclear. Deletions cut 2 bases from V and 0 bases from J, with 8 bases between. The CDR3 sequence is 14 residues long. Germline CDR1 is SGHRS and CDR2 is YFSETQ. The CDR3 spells CASSLAVPNYGYTF. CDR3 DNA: TGCGCCAGCAGCTTAGCTGTTCCTAACTATGGCTACACCTTC.

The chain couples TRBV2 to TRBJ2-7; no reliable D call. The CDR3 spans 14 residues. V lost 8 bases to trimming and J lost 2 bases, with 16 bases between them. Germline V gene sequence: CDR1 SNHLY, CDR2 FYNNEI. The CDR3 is CASVAGPFPYEQYF. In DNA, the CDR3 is TGTGCCAGCGTGGCAGGCCCCTTTCCCTACGAGCAGTACTTC.